This TCR beta chain was obtained from a study of cytomegalovirus exposure and HLA in healthy donors. Primers included in the PCR were 60 Vbeta and 13 Jbeta primers. The repertoire was sequenced with immunoSEQ multiplex PCR; TCRdb's copy has only in-frame clones and lacks some. The data hold 80,000 or so clones, with roughly four fifths observed a single time. Study-wide points: Altogether, 160 or so TCR beta chains were recorded as cytomegalovirus-associated. Later work found most CMV-associated TCR beta chains apparently HLA-restricted.

V dropped 0 bases and J dropped 2 bases, with 8 bases sitting between them. Germline V gene data show CDR1 as GTSNPN and CDR2 as SVGIG (reference sequence). The CDR3 totals 13 residues. A note on this clone: Its antigen is unknown.

This receptor was obtained from a male donor in good health and CMV-seropositive. Material for sequencing was PBMCs. The chain has TRBV30 and TRBJ2-7; D perhaps matches TRBD1 (6 bases). CDR3: CAWSVGQTYEQYF. The CDR3 nucleotides are TGTGCCTGGAGTGTAGGACAGACCTACGAGCAGTACTTC.